The rows below give T cell receptor beta chains drawn from one sample of a study of blood T cell repertoires in COVID-19. The repertoire was sequenced with immunoSEQ multiplex PCR; TCRdb's copy has only in-frame clones and lacks some. The sample lists a few hundred thousand clones, approximately 80% occurring once. Sequencing was performed on PBMCs or T cells enriched from blood (not recorded which). The receptors were sampled from a middle-aged man who had recovered from COVID-19. Each CDR3 is given with its conserved first and last residue. The D gene is left open where the match is weak. For some rows the clone size is stated as once, few or many, or as a class when expanded; others skip it.

clone_size j_call d_call v_call cdr3_nt cdr3_aa
few TRBJ2-7 TRBD1 TRBV4-1 TGCGCCAGCAGCCACCTCTCTGGGACAGGGTTCCACGAGCAGTACTTC CASSHLSGTGFHEQYF
NA TRBJ2-1 TRBD2 TRBV11-2 TGTGCCAGCAGCCGTACTAGCGGGGAGGTTTACAATGAGCAGTTCTTC CASSRTSGEVYNEQFF
few TRBJ1-2 NA TRBV27 TGTGCCAGCAGACCTCTGAGCAAAATAGATGGCTACACCTTC CASRPLSKIDGYTF
NA TRBJ2-1 TRBD2 TRBV30 TGTGCCTGGAGTGTAATGCTCCTAGCGGGGAACTACAATGAGCAGTTCTTC CAWSVMLLAGNYNEQFF
NA TRBJ2-7 NA TRBV9 TGTGCCAGCAGCCCCGTAGGGGATTACGAGCAGTACTTC CASSPVGDYEQYF
NA TRBJ2-2 NA TRBV5-1 TGCGCCAGCAGCTGGGCGCCCCTGGGACTGCAAGAGCTGTTTTTT CASSWAPLGLQELFF
NA TRBJ1-2 NA TRBV9 TGTGCCAGCAGCGTAGAGACGGCCCGGGGTGGCTACACCTTC CASSVETARGGYTF
NA TRBJ1-1 NA TRBV29-1 TGCAGCGGACTAGGGAGGGTATTCACTGAAGCTTTCTTT CSGLGRVFTEAFF
NA TRBJ1-2 NA TRBV5-1 TGCGCCAGCAGCACCGTATCAGGGGCGGCGAACTATGGCTACACCTTC CASSTVSGAANYGYTF
once TRBJ1-4 TRBD1 TRBV5-4 TGTGCCAGCAGCTTACGGACAGGAGGGTATGAAAAACTGTTTTTT CASSLRTGGYEKLFF
NA TRBJ1-6 NA TRBV11-2 TGTGCCAGCAGCTTAGGGATAGGACAGATACCATCACCCCTCCACTTT CASSLGIGQIPSPLHF
NA TRBJ1-1 NA TRBV11-3 TGTGCCAGCAGCTTTAATATGAACACTGAAGCTTTCTTT CASSFNMNTEAFF
NA TRBJ2-1 TRBD2 TRBV7-9 TGTGCCAGCAGCTTAGGGGTAGCGGGGGGCGATGAGCAGTTCTTC CASSLGVAGGDEQFF
once TRBJ2-1 TRBD2 TRBV11-2 TGTGCCAGCAGCTTAGTGACTAGCGGCGAGCAGTTCTTC CASSLVTSGEQFF
few TRBJ1-5 NA TRBV7-6 TGTGCCAGCAGTCAATTATCGGTCCGGGACACTGATCAGCCCCAGCATTTT CASSQLSVRDTDQPQHF
NA TRBJ1-5 TRBD1 TRBV6-1 TGTGCCAGCAGTGATCGCGACAGGGGTTTTAGCAATCAGCCCCAGCATTTT CASSDRDRGFSNQPQHF
medium-sized TRBJ1-2 NA TRBV2 TGTGCCAGCAGTGCCGAGGCCTTTGGCTACACCTTC CASSAEAFGYTF
NA TRBJ1-6 TRBD1 TRBV7-6 TGTGCCAGCAGCTTAGAGGGGGCAGGGGGTGTAACCCTCCACTTT CASSLEGAGGVTLHF
NA TRBJ2-2 NA TRBV9 TGTGCCAGCAGCCTAACCGGGACAAATCATCGGACCGGGGAGCTGTTTTTT CASSLTGTNHRTGELFF
NA TRBJ1-1 TRBD1 TRBV5-1 TGCGCCAGCAGCGTCGGACAGGGGGTTGCTGAAGCTTTCTTT CASSVGQGVAEAFF
once TRBJ2-4 NA TRBV29-1 TGCAGCGTTGAGGGGCTAGCCAAAAACATTCAGTACTTC CSVEGLAKNIQYF
NA TRBJ1-2 TRBD1 TRBV5-6 TGTGCCAGCAGCTCCCGACAGGGGGGCGACTATGGCTACACCTTC CASSSRQGGDYGYTF
NA TRBJ2-7 TRBD2 TRBV24-1 TGTGCCACCCGAGACGGGGGGGGTTACGAGCAGTACTTC CATRDGGGYEQYF
NA TRBJ2-1 TRBD2 TRBV9 TGTGCCAGCAGCCCCTCGTCCGCTAGCGGGAGGAGCAATGAGCAGTTCTTC CASSPSSASGRSNEQFF
few TRBJ2-2 NA TRBV9 TGTGCCAGCAGCGCCCTTAGCGTTGAGAACACCGGGGAGCTGTTTTTT CASSALSVENTGELFF
NA TRBJ2-2 NA TRBV9 TGTGCCAGCAGGACATTTGGGGGGATTGGGTCCACCGGGGAGCTGTTTTTT CASRTFGGIGSTGELFF
NA TRBJ1-2 TRBD1 TRBV6-1 TGTGCCAGCAGTGGGCTGGACAGGGCAAATCTATATGGCTACACCTTC CASSGLDRANLYGYTF
NA TRBJ2-7 TRBD2 TRBV7-6 TGTGCCAGCAGCACCTTAGCGGGGGGTACCTACGAGCAGTACTTC CASSTLAGGTYEQYF
NA TRBJ1-2 NA TRBV6-1 TGTGCCAGCAGTGAAGGCCAGGGAGGAGGGCCCTATGGCTACACCTTC CASSEGQGGGPYGYTF
NA TRBJ2-1 TRBD1 TRBV28 TGTGCCAGCAGTTTAACCCCCAGGACAGGGGACAATGAGCAGTTCTTC CASSLTPRTGDNEQFF
NA TRBJ1-1 NA TRBV7-8 TGTGCCAGCAGTTTAACCACAGGGAACACTGAAGCTTTCTTT CASSLTTGNTEAFF
NA TRBJ1-2 TRBD1 TRBV28 TGTGCCAGCACAGTTTATCGGACAGGGGGCAGCTATGGCTACACCTTC CASTVYRTGGSYGYTF